These T cell receptor beta chains were read from a single sample in a study of CD8 T cells in ankylosing spondylitis. Each CDR3 protein gets one entry after TCRdb re-called the 5' RACE reads with MiXCR. This sample yields 150,000 to 200,000 distinct CDR3 sequences, of which 10% to 15% are seen a single time; roughly 11% belongs to the top ten. The specimen was blood, either unsorted or a sorted T cell fraction (not recorded which). All receptors come from a female donor with ankylosing spondylitis or in good health (not recorded which). CDR3s include the opening cysteine and the closing phenylalanine or tryptophan. The D gene is left open where the match is weak. Some rows mark clone size as missing; the rest say once, few, many or name a class of expanded clone.

v_gene	j_gene	d_gene	abundance	CDR3aa
TRBV28	TRBJ2-5	TRBD1	many	CASSPGDRVETQYF
TRBV6-6	TRBJ2-3	-	many	CASSPSDTQYF
TRBV20-1	TRBJ1-1	TRBD1	few	CSAGQGATEAFF
TRBV27	TRBJ2-2	TRBD2	-	CASEREFTGELFF
TRBV4-3	TRBJ1-4	TRBD1	many	CASSPMLGTGNEKLFF
TRBV20-1	TRBJ2-1	TRBD2	many	CSAFPVEGGRSNEQFF
TRBV2	TRBJ2-1	TRBD2	many	CASSRLAGGVSSYNEQFF
TRBV20-1	TRBJ1-2	-	-	CSVDPGLGGYTF
TRBV18	TRBJ2-5	-	-	CASSSDLQETQYF
TRBV20-1	TRBJ2-7	TRBD2	once	CSAGTGTSRSYEQYF
TRBV5-1	TRBJ2-3	-	many	CASSLERGQYF
TRBV7-2	TRBJ1-2	-	-	CASSGRTVGRNYGYTF
TRBV20-1	TRBJ2-3	-	many	CSASGGKTDTQYF
TRBV5-1	TRBJ2-3	TRBD1	many	CASSSRQGPDTQYF
TRBV5-1	TRBJ2-2	-	few	CASSGTSSTGELFF
TRBV7-8	TRBJ2-3	TRBD2	few	CASSLWPSGGTDTQYF